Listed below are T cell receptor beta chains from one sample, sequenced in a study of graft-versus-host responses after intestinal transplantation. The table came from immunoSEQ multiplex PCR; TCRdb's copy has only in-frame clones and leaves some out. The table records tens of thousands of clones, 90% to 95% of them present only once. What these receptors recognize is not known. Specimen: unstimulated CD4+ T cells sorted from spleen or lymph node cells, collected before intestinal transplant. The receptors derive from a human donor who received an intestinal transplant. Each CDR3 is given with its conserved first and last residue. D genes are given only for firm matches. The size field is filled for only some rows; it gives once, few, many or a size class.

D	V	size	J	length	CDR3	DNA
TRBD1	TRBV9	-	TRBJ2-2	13	CASSVGTVGELFF	TGTGCCAGCAGCGTCGGGACAGTCGGGGAGCTGTTTTTT
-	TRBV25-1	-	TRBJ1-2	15	CASSEYGRDFYGYTF	TGTGCCAGCAGTGAATATGGCAGGGATTTTTATGGCTACACCTTC
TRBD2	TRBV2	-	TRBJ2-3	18	CASRPGTSGGGRVLAQYF	TGTGCCAGCAGGCCTGGGACTAGCGGGGGGGGTAGGGTTCTGGCGCAGTATTTT
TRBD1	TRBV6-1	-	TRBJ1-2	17	CASSDFRDRGANYGYTF	TGTGCCAGCAGTGACTTCCGGGACAGGGGAGCTAACTATGGCTACACCTTC
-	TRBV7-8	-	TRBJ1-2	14	CASSPQGAGYGYTF	TGTGCCAGCAGCCCTCAAGGGGCAGGGTATGGCTACACCTTC
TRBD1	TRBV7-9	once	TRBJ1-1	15	CASSAQGISNTEAFF	TGTGCCAGCAGCGCACAGGGGATATCGAACACTGAAGCTTTCTTT
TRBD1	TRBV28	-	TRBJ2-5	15	CASSLQTGGWETQYF	TGTGCCAGCAGTTTACAAACAGGGGGATGGGAGACCCAGTACTTC
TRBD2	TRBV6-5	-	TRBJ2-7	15	CASRASDGGAGEQYF	TGTGCCAGCAGGGCCTCTGACGGGGGGGCGGGAGAGCAGTACTTC
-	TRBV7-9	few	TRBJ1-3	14	CASSSPSSGNTIYF	TGTGCCAGCAGCTCTCCGAGCTCTGGAAACACCATATATTTT
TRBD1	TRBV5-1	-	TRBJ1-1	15	CASSLVPGGGTEAFF	TGCGCCAGCAGCTTGGTGCCAGGGGGAGGCACTGAAGCTTTCTTT
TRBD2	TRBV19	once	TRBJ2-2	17	CASRPGLAGRGTGELFF	TGTGCCAGTAGACCGGGACTAGCGGGGCGGGGCACCGGGGAGCTGTTTTTT
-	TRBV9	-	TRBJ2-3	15	CASSPRLGGTDTQYF	TGTGCCAGCAGCCCGCGACTAGGGGGCACAGATACGCAGTATTTT
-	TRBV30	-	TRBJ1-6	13	CAWSGQSNSPLHF	TGTGCCTGGAGTGGACAGTCTAATTCACCCCTCCACTTT
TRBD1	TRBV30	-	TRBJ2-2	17	CAWLDRRTGRNTGELFF	TGTGCCTGGTTGGACCGAAGGACAGGGAGAAACACCGGGGAGCTGTTTTTT
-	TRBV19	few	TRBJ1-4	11	CASSISEKLFF	TGTGCCAGTAGTATATCAGAAAAGCTGTTTTTT
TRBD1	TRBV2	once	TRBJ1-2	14	CASSPPRDRVEYTF	TGTGCCAGCAGTCCCCCCCGGGACAGGGTGGAGTACACCTTC
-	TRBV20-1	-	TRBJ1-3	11	CSATSGNTIYF	TGCAGTGCCACTTCTGGAAACACCATATATTTT
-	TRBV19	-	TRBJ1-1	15	CASRGSGGRNTEAFF	TGTGCCAGTAGGGGCAGCGGGGGAAGGAACACTGAAGCTTTCTTT
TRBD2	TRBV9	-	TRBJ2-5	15	CASSVDSGVKETQYF	TGTGCCAGCAGCGTAGATAGCGGGGTCAAAGAGACCCAGTACTTC
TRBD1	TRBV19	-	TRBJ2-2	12	CASGQGAGELFF	TGTGCCAGTGGACAGGGTGCCGGGGAGCTGTTTTTT
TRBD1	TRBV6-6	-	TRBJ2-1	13	CATRGTGVNEQFF	TGTGCCACCAGGGGGACAGGGGTCAATGAGCAGTTCTTC
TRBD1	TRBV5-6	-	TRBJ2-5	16	CASSSLQGKIQETQYF	TGTGCCAGCAGCTCGCTACAGGGGAAGATCCAAGAGACCCAGTACTTC
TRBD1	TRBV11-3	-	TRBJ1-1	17	CASSLDRKGARNTEAFF	TGTGCCAGCAGCTTAGATCGGAAGGGGGCGAGGAACACTGAAGCTTTCTTT
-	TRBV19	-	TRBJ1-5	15	CASIQQGHSNQPQHF	TGTGCCAGCATTCAACAGGGACATAGCAATCAGCCCCAGCATTTT
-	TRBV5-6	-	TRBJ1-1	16	CASSLAFGLENTEAFF	TGTGCCAGCAGCTTGGCTTTCGGACTCGAGAACACTGAAGCTTTCTTT
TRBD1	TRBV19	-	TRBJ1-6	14	CASSVGQVGSPLHF	TGTGCCAGTAGTGTCGGACAGGTGGGATCACCCCTCCACTTT
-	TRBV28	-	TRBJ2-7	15	CASSLTGTAPYEQYF	TGTGCCAGCAGTTTAACAGGTACGGCTCCCTACGAGCAGTACTTC
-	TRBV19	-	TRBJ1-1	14	CASSLLRAGTEAFF	TGTGCCAGTAGCCTCCTCAGGGCAGGAACTGAAGCTTTCTTT
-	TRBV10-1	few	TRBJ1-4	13	CASQAQANEKLFF	TGCGCCAGCCAGGCGCAGGCTAATGAAAAACTGTTTTTT
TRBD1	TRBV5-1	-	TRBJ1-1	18	CASSYFVGDRVEDTEAFF	TGCGCCAGCAGCTATTTCGTGGGTGACAGGGTGGAGGACACTGAAGCTTTCTTT
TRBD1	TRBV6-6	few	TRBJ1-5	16	CASSYRGQGINQPQHF	TGTGCCAGCAGTTACCGAGGACAGGGAATCAATCAGCCCCAGCATTTT
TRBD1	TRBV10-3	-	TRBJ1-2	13	CAITQDREVGYTF	TGTGCCATCACTCAGGACAGGGAGGTGGGCTACACCTTC
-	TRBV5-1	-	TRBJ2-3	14	CASSFGGRTDTQYF	TGCGCCAGCAGCTTCGGGGGGCGCACAGATACGCAGTATTTT
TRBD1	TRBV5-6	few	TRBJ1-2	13	CASSLPTGTSYTF	TGTGCCAGCAGCCTCCCGACAGGGACCAGCTACACCTTC
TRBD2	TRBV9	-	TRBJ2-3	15	CASSVSGLASDTQYF	TGTGCCAGCAGCGTATCGGGACTAGCGTCAGATACGCAGTATTTT
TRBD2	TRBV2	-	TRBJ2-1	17	CASGKGLAGEAVGEQFF	TGTGCCAGCGGGAAGGGACTAGCGGGGGAGGCCGTCGGTGAGCAGTTCTTC
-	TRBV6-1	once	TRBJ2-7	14	CASKLLVTSYEQYF	TGTGCCAGCAAATTACTAGTGACTTCCTACGAGCAGTACTTC
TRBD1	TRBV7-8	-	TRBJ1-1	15	CASSHRQGMNTEAFF	TGTGCCAGCAGCCACAGACAGGGGATGAACACTGAAGCTTTCTTT
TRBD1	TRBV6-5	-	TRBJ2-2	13	CASWDRNTGELFF	TGTGCCAGCTGGGACAGAAACACCGGGGAGCTGTTTTTT
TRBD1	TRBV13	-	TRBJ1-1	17	CASSLLKTGKVGTEAFF	TGTGCCAGCAGCCTCCTAAAGACAGGGAAGGTCGGCACTGAAGCTTTCTTT
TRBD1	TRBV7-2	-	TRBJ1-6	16	CASSLRAGTGPSPLHF	TGTGCCAGCAGCTTAAGAGCCGGGACAGGGCCTTCACCCCTCCACTTT
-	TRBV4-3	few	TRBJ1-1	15	CASSQDLNRNTEAFF	TGCGCCAGCAGCCAAGATTTGAACAGGAACACTGAAGCTTTCTTT
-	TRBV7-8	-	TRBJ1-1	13	CASSLTVNTEAFF	TGTGCCAGCAGCTTGACAGTTAACACTGAAGCTTTCTTT
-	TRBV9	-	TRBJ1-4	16	CASSVGVHATNEKLFF	TGTGCCAGCAGCGTCGGGGTCCATGCAACTAATGAAAAACTGTTTTTT
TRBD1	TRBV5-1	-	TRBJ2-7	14	CASSYGQGVYEQYF	TGCGCCAGCAGCTATGGACAGGGCGTCTACGAGCAGTACTTC
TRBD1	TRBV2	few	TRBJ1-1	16	CASSGAPGTERAEAFF	TGTGCCAGCAGTGGGGCCCCAGGGACAGAAAGGGCTGAAGCTTTCTTT
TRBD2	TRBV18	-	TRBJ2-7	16	CASSRRNDLAGYEQYF	TGTGCCAGCTCACGACGTAACGATCTAGCGGGGTACGAGCAGTACTTC
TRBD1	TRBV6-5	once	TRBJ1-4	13	CASSTYRGEKLFF	TGTGCCAGCAGTACCTACAGGGGTGAAAAACTGTTTTTT
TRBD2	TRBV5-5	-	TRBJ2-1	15	CASRERGSSYNEQFF	TGTGCCAGCAGGGAGCGGGGTAGCTCCTACAATGAGCAGTTCTTC
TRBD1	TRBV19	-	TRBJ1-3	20	CASSLNRGQGLFPSGNTIYF	TGTGCCAGTAGTTTGAACCGGGGACAGGGGCTATTCCCCTCTGGAAACACCATATATTTT
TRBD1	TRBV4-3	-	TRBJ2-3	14	CASSQDRGHDTQYF	TGCGCCAGCAGCCAAGACAGGGGGCACGATACGCAGTATTTT
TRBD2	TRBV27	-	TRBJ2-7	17	CASSPHGLAGAPYEQYF	TGTGCCAGCAGTCCCCACGGACTAGCGGGGGCCCCCTACGAGCAGTACTTC
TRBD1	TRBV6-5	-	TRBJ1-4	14	CASSDRGANEKLFF	TGTGCCAGCAGTGACAGGGGTGCTAATGAAAAACTGTTTTTT
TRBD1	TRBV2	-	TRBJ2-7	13	CASRGTGRREQYF	TGTGCCAGCAGGGGGACAGGCCGGCGCGAGCAGTACTTC
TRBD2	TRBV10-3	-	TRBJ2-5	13	CAISGGAGETQYF	TGTGCCATCAGCGGGGGGGCCGGGGAGACCCAGTACTTC
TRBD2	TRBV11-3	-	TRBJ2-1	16	CASSLGGGPTYNEQFF	TGTGCCAGCAGCTTAGGCGGGGGGCCTACCTACAATGAGCAGTTCTTC
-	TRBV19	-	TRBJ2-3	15	CASSIDRVRTDTQYF	TGTGCCAGTAGTATAGACAGGGTCCGGACAGATACGCAGTATTTT
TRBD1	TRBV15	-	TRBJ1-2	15	CATSRDQGATGGYTF	TGTGCCACCAGCAGAGATCAGGGGGCGACAGGTGGCTACACCTTC
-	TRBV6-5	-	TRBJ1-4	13	CASSYSTGGKLFF	TGTGCCAGCAGTTACTCGACCGGAGGAAAACTGTTTTTT
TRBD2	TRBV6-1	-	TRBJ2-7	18	CASSELTNSGGIGYEQYF	TGTGCCAGCAGTGAATTGACCAATAGCGGGGGAATCGGGTACGAGCAGTACTTC